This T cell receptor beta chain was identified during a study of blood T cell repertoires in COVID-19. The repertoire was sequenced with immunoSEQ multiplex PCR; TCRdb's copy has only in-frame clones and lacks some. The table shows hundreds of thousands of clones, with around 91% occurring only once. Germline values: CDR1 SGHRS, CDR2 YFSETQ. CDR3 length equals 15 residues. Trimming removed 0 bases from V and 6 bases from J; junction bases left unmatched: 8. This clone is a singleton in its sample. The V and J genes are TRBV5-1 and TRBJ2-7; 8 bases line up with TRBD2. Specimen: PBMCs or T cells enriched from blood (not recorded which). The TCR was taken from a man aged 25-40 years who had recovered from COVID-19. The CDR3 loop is CASSLVGTRSGEQYF. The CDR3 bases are TGCGCCAGCAGCTTGGTCGGGACTAGGTCTGGCGAGCAGTACTTC.